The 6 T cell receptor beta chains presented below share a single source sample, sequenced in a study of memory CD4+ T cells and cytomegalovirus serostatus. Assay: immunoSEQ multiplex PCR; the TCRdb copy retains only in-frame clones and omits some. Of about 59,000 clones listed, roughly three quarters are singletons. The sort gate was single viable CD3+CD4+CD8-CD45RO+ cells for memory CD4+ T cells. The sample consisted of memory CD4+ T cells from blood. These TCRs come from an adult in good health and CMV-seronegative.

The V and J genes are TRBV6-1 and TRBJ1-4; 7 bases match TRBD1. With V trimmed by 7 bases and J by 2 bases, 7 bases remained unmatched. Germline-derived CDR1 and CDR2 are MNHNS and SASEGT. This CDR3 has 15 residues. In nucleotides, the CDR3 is TGTGCCAGCACCAAGACGGGACAGACTAATGAAAAACTGTTTTTT. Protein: CASTKTGQTNEKLFF.

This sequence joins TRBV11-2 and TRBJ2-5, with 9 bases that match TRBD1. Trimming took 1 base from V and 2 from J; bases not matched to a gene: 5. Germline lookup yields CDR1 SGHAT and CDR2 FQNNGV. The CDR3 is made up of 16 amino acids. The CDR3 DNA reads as TGTGCCAGCAGCTTAGCGGGGACAGGGAAGCAAGAGACCCAGTACTTC. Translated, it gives CASSLAGTGKQETQYF.

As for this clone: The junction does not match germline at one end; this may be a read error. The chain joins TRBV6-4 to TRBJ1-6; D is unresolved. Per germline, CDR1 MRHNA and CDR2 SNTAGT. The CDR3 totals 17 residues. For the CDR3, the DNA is TGTGCCAGCAGCGACTGGTGTGGAGAAGGACTGATTTCACCCCTCCACTTT. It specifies CASSDWCGEGLISPLHF.

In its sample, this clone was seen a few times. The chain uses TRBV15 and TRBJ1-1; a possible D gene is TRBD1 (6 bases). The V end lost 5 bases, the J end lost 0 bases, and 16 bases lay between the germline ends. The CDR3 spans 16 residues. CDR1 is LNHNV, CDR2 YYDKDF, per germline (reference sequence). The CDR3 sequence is CATSPSRGFMNTEAFF. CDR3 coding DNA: TGTGCCACCAGCCCCTCCAGGGGATTTATGAACACTGAAGCTTTCTTT.

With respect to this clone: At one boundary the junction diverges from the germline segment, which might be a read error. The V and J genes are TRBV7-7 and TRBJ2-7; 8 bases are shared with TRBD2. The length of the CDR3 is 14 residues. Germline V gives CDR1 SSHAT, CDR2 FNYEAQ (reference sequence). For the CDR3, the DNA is TGTGCTAGCAGCCCCGGGACTAGTAGAGACGAGCAGTACTTC. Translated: CASSPGTSRDEQYF.

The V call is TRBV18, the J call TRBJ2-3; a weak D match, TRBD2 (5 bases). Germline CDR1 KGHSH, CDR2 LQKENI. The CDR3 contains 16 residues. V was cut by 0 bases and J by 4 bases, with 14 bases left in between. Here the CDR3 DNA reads TGTGCCAGCTCACCACCCGGAGGAATTGGCCCAGATACGCAGTATTTT. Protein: CASSPPGGIGPDTQYF.